Listed here are 20 T cell receptor beta chains from one sample, sequenced in a study of OX40 agonist ivuxolimab in advanced cancers. TCRdb's copy holds only in-frame clones and misses some; the assay was immunoSEQ multiplex PCR. The table includes tens of thousands of clones, around 81% detected once. The source material was CD4+ or CD8+ T cells sorted from blood, sampled in a trial of the OX40 agonist ivuxolimab. The source is an adult with an advanced solid tumor such as melanoma, head and neck, liver or kidney cancer.

The chain uses TRBV6-1 and TRBJ2-5; no clear D. Deletions cut 2 bases from V and 1 base from J, with 14 bases between. This CDR3 spans 16 amino acids. CDR1 is MNHNS and CDR2 is SASEGT in the germline V gene. CDR3 in amino acids: CASSESPSNLQETQYF. As DNA, the CDR3 is TGTGCCAGCAGTGAAAGTCCCTCTAATCTCCAAGAGACCCAGTACTTC.

The gene calls are TRBV7-8 and TRBJ2-7; 11 bases fit TRBD2. CDR3 size: 17 residues. In germline, CDR1 is SGHVS, CDR2 FQNEAQ. V dropped 5 bases and J dropped 3; count of bases not matched to a gene: 12. In DNA form, the CDR3 reads TGTGCCAGCAGCCCGCCGTTGACTAGCGGGAAGGTCTACGAGCAGTACTTC. This gives the protein CASSPPLTSGKVYEQYF.

The V and J genes are TRBV5-4 and TRBJ2-1; TRBD1 agrees at 7 bases. With V trimmed by 4 bases and J by 16 bases, 8 bases remained unmatched. This CDR3 region has 11 residues. Germline-derived CDR1 and CDR2 are SGHNT and YYREEE (reference sequence). The CDR3 coding sequence is TGTGCCAGCAGCCCAGGGGGACACCTCTTCTTC. It yields the protein CASSPGGHLFF. Together with reference TRBV5-4 and TRBJ2-1, the CDR3 gives the full variable domain: ETGVTQSPTHLIKTRGQQVTLRCSSQSGHNTVSWYQQALGQGPQFIFQYYREEENGRGNFPPRFSGLQFPNYSSELNVNALELDDSALYLCASSPGGHLFFGPGTRLTVL.

This clone came up once. The chain employs TRBV6-6 and TRBJ2-7; 8 bases are shared with TRBD1. Germline lookup yields CDR1 MNHNY and CDR2 SVGAGI (reference sequence). Trimming at V came to 5 bases and at J to 2 bases, leaving 5 bases not matched to a gene. This CDR3 has 14 residues. CDR3 sequence reads: CASSHRDRTYEQYF. DNA for the CDR3: TGTGCCAGCAGTCACCGGGACAGGACCTACGAGCAGTACTTC.

The chain couples TRBV5-1 to TRBJ2-7; D might be TRBD1 or TRBD2, each matching 5 bases. Trimming took 4 bases from V and 3 from J, leaving 20 bases between them. Germline CDR1 is SGHRS and CDR2 is YFSETQ. The CDR3 totals 16 residues. CDR3 sequence reads: CASSLYPGTEDYEQYV. The CDR3, as DNA: TGCGCCAGCAGCCTGTACCCCGGGACCGAGGACTACGAGCAGTACGTC.

The genes are TRBV4-3 and TRBJ2-1; D perhaps matches TRBD2 (6 bases). Trimming shortened V by 1 base and J by 4 bases, and 8 bases separated the two germline ends. The CDR3 consists of 14 residues. Germline assignment: CDR1 LGHNA and CDR2 YSLEER. In DNA, the CDR3 is TGCGCCAGCAGCCAAGGGGCGGGATACAATGAGCAGTTCTTC. The encoded protein is CASSQGAGYNEQFF.

The chain's CDR3 is CASSSERTSGSYMEAGELFF. The CDR3 nucleotides are TGTGCCAGCAGTTCCGAGCGGACTAGCGGGAGCTACATGGAAGCCGGGGAGCTGTTTTTT. The rearrangement joins TRBV28 to TRBJ2-2; 13 bases match TRBD2. The germline gives CDR1 MDHEN, CDR2 SYDVKM. The CDR3 has 20 amino acids. V lost 4 bases, J lost 6 bases, and 17 bases stayed unmatched.

CDR3 sequence (DNA): TGTGCCAGCAGAAGGGGCAGTCAAGAGACCCAGTACTTC. Its protein is CASRRGSQETQYF. The chain has TRBV27 and TRBJ2-5; D is perhaps TRBD1 (5 bases). Germline-derived CDR1 and CDR2 are MNHEY and SMNVEV (reference sequence). The CDR3 loop spans 13 amino acids. Trimming cost V 6 bases and J 2 bases, with 10 bases left between them.

On this clone: This sample also contains other DNA sequences that code for the same CDR3. V usage is TRBV27 and J usage is TRBJ2-2; D unresolved. CDR3 length equals 12 residues. V gave up 5 bases and J gave up 4 bases, with 5 bases separating them. Germline lookup yields CDR1 MNHEY and CDR2 SMNVEV (reference sequence). CDR3 sequence: CASSPSTGELFF. Here the CDR3 DNA reads TGTGCCAGCAGTCCGAGCACCGGGGAGCTGTTTTTT.

Of note for this clone: Other DNA sequences in the sample encode the same CDR3. The rearrangement joins TRBV6-6 to TRBJ2-5; D remains ambiguous. With 0 bases removed from V and 1 base from J, the gap between germline ends came to 3 bases. Germline CDR1 and CDR2: MNHNY and SVGAGI (reference sequence). The CDR3 spans 13 residues. CDR3: CASSYSGQETQYF. The DNA for the CDR3 is TGTGCCAGCAGTTACTCGGGCCAAGAGACCCAGTACTTC.

The chain couples TRBV6-4 to TRBJ1-2; 9 bases agree with TRBD1. Germline CDR1 and CDR2: MRHNA and SNTAGT. CDR3 length: 16 amino acids. The V segment lost 6 bases and the J segment 0 bases; nucleotides outside the gene matches: 8. CDR3 amino acids: CASRPQGAGANYGYTF. DNA for the CDR3: TGTGCCAGCAGACCACAGGGGGCCGGAGCTAACTATGGCTACACCTTC.

The gene calls are TRBV27 and TRBJ2-3; 12 bases fit TRBD2. V lost 8 bases and J lost 5; bases outside the gene matches: 8. This CDR3 comprises 15 residues. Per the germline V gene, CDR1 is MNHEY and CDR2 is SMNVEV (reference sequence). Here the CDR3 reads CASGRLAGVRDTQYF. The CDR3 bases are TGTGCCAGCGGGAGACTAGCGGGAGTACGAGATACGCAGTATTTT.

The rearrangement joins TRBV9 to TRBJ1-4; tentative D call: TRBD1 (6 bases). Trimming stripped 4 bases from V and 7 bases from J, with 23 bases between. Per the germline V gene, CDR1 is SGDLS and CDR2 is YYNGEE. The CDR3 contains 17 residues. The CDR3 DNA reads TGTGCCAGCAGCCCCGACGTTGAGGGGGGTCTAGCTGAAAAACTGTTTTTT. This codes for CASSPDVEGGLAEKLFF.

V and J are TRBV6-1 and TRBJ1-5; D gene ambiguous. The germline V gene encodes CDR1 MNHNS and CDR2 SASEGT. V was shortened by 3 bases and J by 5 bases, with 14 bases between the two germline ends. The CDR3 has 15 residues. CDR3 DNA sequence: TGTGCCAGCAGTGACGGGGTGGGGAACGATCAGCCCCAGCATTTT. Amino acid sequence: CASSDGVGNDQPQHF.

The chain couples TRBV9 to TRBJ2-3, with 10 bases identical to TRBD2. Germline CDR1 and CDR2: SGDLS and YYNGEE. The CDR3 runs 20 residues. The V and J ends lost 4 bases and 2 bases, in that order; junction bases with no gene match: 19. The CDR3 nucleotides read TGTGCCAGCAGCACACCGGGACTAGCGAAGAAGGGTAGTCCCACAGATACGCAGTATTTT. As protein: CASSTPGLAKKGSPTDTQYF.

The V gene is TRBV6-6, the J gene TRBJ1-1; D unclear. The germline gives CDR1 MNHNY, CDR2 SVGAGI (reference sequence). The CDR3 loop spans 12 amino acids. V was pared by 0 bases and J by 11 bases, with 10 bases between. Here the CDR3 DNA reads TGTGCCAGCAGTTACTCGAGGGTACGTGCTTTCTTT. Translation gives CASSYSRVRAFF.

V is TRBV5-6 and J is TRBJ2-1; 8 bases agree with TRBD2. The trim removed 1 base at V and 4 bases at J, leaving 4 bases unmatched. CDR3 length: 15 residues. CDR1 and CDR2 from the germline V gene are SGHDT and YYEEEE. The CDR3 protein is CASSLLAGFYNEQFF. The DNA of the CDR3 is TGTGCCAGCAGCTTGCTAGCGGGCTTTTACAATGAGCAGTTCTTC.

The chain recombines TRBV4-1 with TRBJ2-2; TRBD2 aligns across 9 bases. This CDR3 contains 15 residues. Germline CDR1 and CDR2: MGHRA and YSYEKL. V lost 4 bases and J lost 5; bases outside the gene matches: 5. CDR3 in amino acids: CASSLSGGGTGELFF. The DNA for the CDR3 is TGCGCCAGCAGCCTTAGCGGGGGAGGAACCGGGGAGCTGTTTTTT.

This chain's CDR3 is CASSSFRGGAEDEQFF. As DNA, the CDR3 is TGTGCCAGCAGCTCATTTCGCGGGGGGGCCGAGGATGAGCAGTTCTTC. The chain uses TRBV7-9 and TRBJ2-1; 9 bases agree with TRBD2. The CDR3 loop spans 16 amino acids. Losses at the gene ends were 4 bases for V and 8 bases for J; bases not matched to a gene: 12. Germline CDR1 and CDR2: SEHNR and FQNEAQ (reference sequence).

The V call is TRBV10-1, the J call TRBJ1-1; D perhaps matches TRBD1 (5 bases). This CDR3 spans 16 amino acids. V lost 0 bases to trimming and J lost 0 bases, with 11 bases between them. CDR1 is WNHNN, CDR2 SYGVQD, per germline (reference sequence). CDR3 nucleotides: TGCGCCAGCAGTGAGTCTCCCCGGGGGGTGAACACTGAAGCTTTCTTT. It encodes CASSESPRGVNTEAFF.